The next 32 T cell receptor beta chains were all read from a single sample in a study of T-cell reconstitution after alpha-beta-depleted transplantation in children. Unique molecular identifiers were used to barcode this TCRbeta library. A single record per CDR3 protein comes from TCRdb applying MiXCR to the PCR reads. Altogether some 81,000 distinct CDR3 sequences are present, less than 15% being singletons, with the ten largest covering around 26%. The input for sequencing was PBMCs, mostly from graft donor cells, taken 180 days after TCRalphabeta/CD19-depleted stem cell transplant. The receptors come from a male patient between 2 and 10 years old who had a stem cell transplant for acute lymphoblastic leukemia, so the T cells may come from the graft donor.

DNA of the CDR3: TGTGCCAGCAGTTCGCTAGCGGGGGGACAAGAGACCCAGTACTTC. Its translation: CASSSLAGGQETQYF. The chain links TRBV27 to TRBJ2-5; TRBD2 aligns across 11 bases. With 4 bases clipped from V and 2 bases from J, the junction kept 3 bases outside the gene matches. This CDR3 comprises 15 residues. Germline lookup yields CDR1 MNHEY and CDR2 SMNVEV (reference sequence).

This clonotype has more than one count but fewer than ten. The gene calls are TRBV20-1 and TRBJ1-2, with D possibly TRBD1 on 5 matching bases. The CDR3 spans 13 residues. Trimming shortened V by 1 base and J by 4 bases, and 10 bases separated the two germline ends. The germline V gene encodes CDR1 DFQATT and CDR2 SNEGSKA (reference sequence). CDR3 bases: TGCAGTGCTAGAGCTGGGGCCTCCTATGGCTACACCTTC. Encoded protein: CSARAGASYGYTF.

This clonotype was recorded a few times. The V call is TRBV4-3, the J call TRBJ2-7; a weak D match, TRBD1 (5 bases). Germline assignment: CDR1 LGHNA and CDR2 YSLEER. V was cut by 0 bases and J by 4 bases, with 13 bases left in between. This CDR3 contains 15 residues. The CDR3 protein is CASSQDETDTYEQYF. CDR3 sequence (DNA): TGCGCCAGCAGCCAAGACGAGACAGACACTTACGAGCAGTACTTC.

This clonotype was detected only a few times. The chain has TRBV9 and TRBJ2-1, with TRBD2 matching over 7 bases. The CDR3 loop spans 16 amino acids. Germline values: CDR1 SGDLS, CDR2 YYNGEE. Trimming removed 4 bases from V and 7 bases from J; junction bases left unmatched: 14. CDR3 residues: CASSFSNSGTQNEQFF. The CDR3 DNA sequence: TGTGCCAGCAGCTTTTCCAACAGCGGGACCCAGAATGAGCAGTTCTTC.

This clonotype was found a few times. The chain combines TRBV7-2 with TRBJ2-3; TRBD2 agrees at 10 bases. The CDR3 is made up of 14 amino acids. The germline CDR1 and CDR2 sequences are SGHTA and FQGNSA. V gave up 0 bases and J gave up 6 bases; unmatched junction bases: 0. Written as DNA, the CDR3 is TGTGCCAGCAGCTTAGCGGGACTAGCGGATACGCAGTATTTT. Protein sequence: CASSLAGLADTQYF.

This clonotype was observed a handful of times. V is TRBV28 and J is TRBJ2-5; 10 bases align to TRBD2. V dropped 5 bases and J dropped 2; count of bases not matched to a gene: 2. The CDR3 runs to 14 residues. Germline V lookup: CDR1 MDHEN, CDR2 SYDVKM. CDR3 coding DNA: TGTGCCAGCAGTCCAGCGGGAGGGCAAGAGACCCAGTACTTC. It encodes CASSPAGGQETQYF.

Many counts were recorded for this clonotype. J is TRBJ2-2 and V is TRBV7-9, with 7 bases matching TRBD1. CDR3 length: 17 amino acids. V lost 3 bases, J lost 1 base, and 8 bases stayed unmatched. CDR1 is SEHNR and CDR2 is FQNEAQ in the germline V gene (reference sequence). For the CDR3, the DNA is TGTGCCAGCAGCTTCCCCCGGGACAGACAGAACACCGGGGAGCTGTTTTTT. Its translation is CASSFPRDRQNTGELFF.

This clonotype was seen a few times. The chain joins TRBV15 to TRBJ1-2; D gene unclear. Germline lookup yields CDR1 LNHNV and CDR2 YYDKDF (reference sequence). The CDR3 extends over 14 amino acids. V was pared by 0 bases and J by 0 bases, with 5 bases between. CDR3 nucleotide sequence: TGTGCCACCAGCAGAGATCTGGCTAACTATGGCTACACCTTC. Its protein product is CATSRDLANYGYTF.

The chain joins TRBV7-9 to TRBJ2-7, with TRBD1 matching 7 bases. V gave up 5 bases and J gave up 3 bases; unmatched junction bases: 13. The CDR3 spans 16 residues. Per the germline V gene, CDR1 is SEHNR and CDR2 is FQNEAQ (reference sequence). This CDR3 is CASSTWPRDRYYEQYF. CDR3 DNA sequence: TGTGCCAGCAGCACATGGCCTCGGGACAGATACTACGAGCAGTACTTC.

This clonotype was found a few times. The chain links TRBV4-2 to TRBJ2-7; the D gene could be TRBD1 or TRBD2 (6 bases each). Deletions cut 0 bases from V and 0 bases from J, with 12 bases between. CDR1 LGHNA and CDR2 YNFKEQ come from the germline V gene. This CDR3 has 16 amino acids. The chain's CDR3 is CASSQEGGRTSYEQYF. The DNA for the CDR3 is TGTGCCAGCAGCCAAGAGGGGGGCAGGACCTCCTACGAGCAGTACTTC.

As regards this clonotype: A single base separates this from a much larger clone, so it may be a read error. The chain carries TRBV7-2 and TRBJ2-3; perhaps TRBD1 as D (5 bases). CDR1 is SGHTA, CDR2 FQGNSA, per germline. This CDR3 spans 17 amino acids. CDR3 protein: CAGSFRGGHSVTDTQYF. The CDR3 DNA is TGTGCCGGCAGCTTTAGGGGTGGGCACAGCGTCACAGATACGCAGTATTTT.

DNA of the CDR3: TGTGCCAGCAGCTCTCAGGCAACCTACGAGCAGTACTTC. Translating it yields CASSSQATYEQYF. The chain has TRBV7-9 and TRBJ2-7; D unclear. V gave up 4 bases and J gave up 2 bases, with 9 bases separating them. CDR3 length: 13 amino acids. Germline V lookup: CDR1 SEHNR, CDR2 FQNEAQ (reference sequence).

The CDR3 protein is CASSLLVGTNYGYTF. In nucleotides, the CDR3 is TGCGCCAGCAGTCTGTTGGTCGGGACTAACTATGGCTACACCTTC. The V and J genes are TRBV5-1 and TRBJ1-2; D is uncertain. V was cut by 5 bases and J by 0 bases, with 14 bases left in between. The CDR3 is 15 residues long. Germline V gene sequence: CDR1 SGHRS, CDR2 YFSETQ.

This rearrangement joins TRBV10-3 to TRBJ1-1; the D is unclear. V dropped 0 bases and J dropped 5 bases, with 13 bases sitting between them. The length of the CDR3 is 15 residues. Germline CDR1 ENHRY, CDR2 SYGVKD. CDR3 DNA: TGTGCCATCAGTGAGTCTATAGGGAAGGTTACTGAAGCTTTCTTT. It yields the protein CAISESIGKVTEAFF.

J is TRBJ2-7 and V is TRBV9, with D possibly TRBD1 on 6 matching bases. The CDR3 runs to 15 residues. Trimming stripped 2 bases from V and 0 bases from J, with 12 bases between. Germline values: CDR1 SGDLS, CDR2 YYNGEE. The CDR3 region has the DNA TGTGCCAGCAGCGTTTCCCAGGGGAGCTCCTACGAGCAGTACTTC. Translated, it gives CASSVSQGSSYEQYF.

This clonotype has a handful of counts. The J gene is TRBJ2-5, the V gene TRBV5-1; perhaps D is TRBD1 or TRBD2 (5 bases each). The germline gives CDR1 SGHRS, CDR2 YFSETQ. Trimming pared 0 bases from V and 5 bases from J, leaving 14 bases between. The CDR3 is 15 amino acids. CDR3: CASSLVGPSTETQYF. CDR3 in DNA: TGCGCCAGCAGCTTGGTGGGACCCTCCACGGAGACCCAGTACTTC.

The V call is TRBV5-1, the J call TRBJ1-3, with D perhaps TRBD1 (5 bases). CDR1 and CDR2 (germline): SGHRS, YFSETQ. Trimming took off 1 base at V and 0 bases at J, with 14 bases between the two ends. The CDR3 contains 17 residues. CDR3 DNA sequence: TGCGCCAGCAGCTTGAATTACGGGGGATTCTCTGGAAACACCATATATTTT. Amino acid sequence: CASSLNYGGFSGNTIYF.

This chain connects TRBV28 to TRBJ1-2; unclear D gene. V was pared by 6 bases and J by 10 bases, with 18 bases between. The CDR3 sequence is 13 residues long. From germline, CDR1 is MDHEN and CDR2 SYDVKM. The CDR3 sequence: CASRKPATSSYTF. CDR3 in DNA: TGTGCCAGCAGGAAACCGGCAACCTCCTCCTACACCTTC.

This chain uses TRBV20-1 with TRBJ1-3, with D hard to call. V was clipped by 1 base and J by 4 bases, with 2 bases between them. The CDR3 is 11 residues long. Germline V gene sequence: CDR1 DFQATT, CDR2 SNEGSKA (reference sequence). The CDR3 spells CSARVGNTIYF. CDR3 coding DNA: TGCAGTGCTAGAGTGGGAAACACCATATATTTT.

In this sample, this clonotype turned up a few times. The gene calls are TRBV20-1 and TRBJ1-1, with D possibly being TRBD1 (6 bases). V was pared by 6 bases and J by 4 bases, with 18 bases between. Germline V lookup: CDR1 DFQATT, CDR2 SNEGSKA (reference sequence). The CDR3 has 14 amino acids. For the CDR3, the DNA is TGCAGTGCCATACGGGGGGGCTATGGCACTGAAGCTTTCTTT. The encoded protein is CSAIRGGYGTEAFF.

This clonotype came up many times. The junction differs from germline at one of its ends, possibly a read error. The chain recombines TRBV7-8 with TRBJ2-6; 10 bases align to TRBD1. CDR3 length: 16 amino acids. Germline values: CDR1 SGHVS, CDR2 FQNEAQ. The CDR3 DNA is TGTGCCAGCAGCTTAGCCCGACAGGGGGCCGGGCCCCGTGTGGCTTTC. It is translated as CASSLARQGAGPRVAF. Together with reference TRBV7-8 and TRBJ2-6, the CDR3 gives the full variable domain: GAGVSQSPRYKVAKRGQDVALRCDPISGHVSLFWYQQALGQGPEFLTYFQNEAQLDKSGLPSDRFFAERPEGSVSTLKIQRTQQEDSAVYLCASSLARQGAGPRVAFGAGSRLTVL.

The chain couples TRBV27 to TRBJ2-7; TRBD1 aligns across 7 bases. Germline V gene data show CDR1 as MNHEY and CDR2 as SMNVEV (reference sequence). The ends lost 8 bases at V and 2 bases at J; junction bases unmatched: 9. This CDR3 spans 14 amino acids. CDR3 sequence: CASHRGPTPYEQYF. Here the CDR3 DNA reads TGTGCCAGCCACAGGGGCCCCACTCCCTACGAGCAGTACTTC.

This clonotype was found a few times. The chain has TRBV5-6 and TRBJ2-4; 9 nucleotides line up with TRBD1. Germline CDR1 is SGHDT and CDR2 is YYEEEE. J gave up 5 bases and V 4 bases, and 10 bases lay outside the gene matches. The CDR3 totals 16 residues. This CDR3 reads CASSRGQGKGENIQYF. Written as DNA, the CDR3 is TGTGCCAGCAGCCGAGGACAGGGGAAGGGGGAAAACATTCAGTACTTC.

CDR3 in amino acids: CASSLYQTSGSGNEQYF. The CDR3 nucleotides read TGTGCCAGCAGTTTATACCAGACTAGCGGGAGTGGCAACGAGCAGTACTTC. The chain couples TRBV27 to TRBJ2-7; 12 bases are shared with TRBD2. The CDR3 extends over 17 amino acids. Unmatched junction bases numbered 9, after V lost 1 base and J lost 5 bases. Germline V gene sequence: CDR1 MNHEY, CDR2 SMNVEV (reference sequence).

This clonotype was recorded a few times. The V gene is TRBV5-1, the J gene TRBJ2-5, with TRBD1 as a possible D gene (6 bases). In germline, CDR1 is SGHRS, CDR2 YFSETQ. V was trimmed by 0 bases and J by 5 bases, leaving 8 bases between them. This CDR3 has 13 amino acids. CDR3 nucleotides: TGCGCCAGCAGCTTGGGACAGGTCGAGACCCAGTACTTC. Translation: CASSLGQVETQYF.

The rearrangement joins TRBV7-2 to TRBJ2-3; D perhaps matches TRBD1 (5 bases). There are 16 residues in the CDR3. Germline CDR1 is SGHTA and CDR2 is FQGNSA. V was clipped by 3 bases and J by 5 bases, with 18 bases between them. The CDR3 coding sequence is TGTGCCAGCAGCTTCCAGAGGCAGGGCCGAGTAGATACGCAGTATTTT. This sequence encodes CASSFQRQGRVDTQYF.

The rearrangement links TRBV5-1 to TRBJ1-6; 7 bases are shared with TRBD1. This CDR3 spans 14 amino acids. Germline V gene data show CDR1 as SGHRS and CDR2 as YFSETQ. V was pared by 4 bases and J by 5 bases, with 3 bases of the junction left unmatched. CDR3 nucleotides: TGCGCCAGCAGCGCGGGACAGAATAATTCACCCCTCCACTTT. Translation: CASSAGQNNSPLHF.

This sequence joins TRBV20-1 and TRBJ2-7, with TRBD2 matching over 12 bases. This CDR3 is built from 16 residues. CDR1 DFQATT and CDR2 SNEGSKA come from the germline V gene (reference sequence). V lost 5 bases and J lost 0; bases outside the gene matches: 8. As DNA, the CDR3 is TGCAGTGCTTCGGGACTAGCGGGCCTCCTCTCCTACGAGCAGTACTTC. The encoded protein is CSASGLAGLLSYEQYF.

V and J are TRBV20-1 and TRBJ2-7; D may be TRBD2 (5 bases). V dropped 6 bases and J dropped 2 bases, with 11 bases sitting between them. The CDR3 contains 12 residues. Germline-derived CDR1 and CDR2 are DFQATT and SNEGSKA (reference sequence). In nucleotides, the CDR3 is TGCAGTGCGGAAGGACTTGCCTACGAGCAGTACTTC. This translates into CSAEGLAYEQYF.

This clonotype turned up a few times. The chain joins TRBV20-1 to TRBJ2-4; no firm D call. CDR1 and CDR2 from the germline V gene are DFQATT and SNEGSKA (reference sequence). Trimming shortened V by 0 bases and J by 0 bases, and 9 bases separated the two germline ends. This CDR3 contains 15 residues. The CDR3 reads CSARDGQLAKNIQYF. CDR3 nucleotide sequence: TGCAGTGCTAGAGATGGCCAGCTAGCCAAAAACATTCAGTACTTC.

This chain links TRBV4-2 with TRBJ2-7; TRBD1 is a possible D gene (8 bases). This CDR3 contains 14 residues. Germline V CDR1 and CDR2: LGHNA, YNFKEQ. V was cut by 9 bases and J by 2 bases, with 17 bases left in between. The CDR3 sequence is CASSIQGGAYEQYF. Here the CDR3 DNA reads TGTGCCAGTTCCATACAGGGGGGGGCCTACGAGCAGTACTTC.

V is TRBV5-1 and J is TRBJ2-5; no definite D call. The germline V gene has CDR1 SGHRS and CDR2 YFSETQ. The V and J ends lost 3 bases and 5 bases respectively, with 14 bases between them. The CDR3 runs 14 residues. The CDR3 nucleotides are TGCGCCAGCAGCTGGCTGGCAGGTCTGGAGACCCAGTACTTC. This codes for CASSWLAGLETQYF.